The 2 T cell receptor beta chains below come from one sample, sequenced in a study of blood T cell repertoires in COVID-19. Produced via immunoSEQ multiplex PCR; TCRdb's table is partial and in-frame only. This repertoire shows about 240,000 clones, approximately 85% found once; its top ten account for 9% to 15%. The specimen sequenced was peripheral blood. These receptors were obtained from an elderly man with acute or convalescent COVID-19.

The chain uses TRBV3-1 (or the pseudogene TRBV3-2) and TRBJ2-7; 7 bases agree with TRBD2. CDR3 length equals 11 residues. CDR1 and CDR2 from the germline V gene are LGHDT and YNNKEL (reference sequence). J was trimmed by 5 bases and V by 10 bases; bases with no gene match: 5. The CDR3 DNA sequence: TGTGCCATCCGCCGGGGGGACGAGCAGTACTTC. Its protein product is CAIRRGDEQYF.

The CDR3 here is CASSPTSRGAQPQHF. In DNA form, the CDR3 reads TGTGCCAGCAGTCCTACTTCCAGGGGGGCTCAGCCCCAGCATTTT. The J gene is TRBJ1-5, the V gene TRBV28, with TRBD1 matching 7 bases. After removal of 5 bases from V and 6 bases from J, the junction contained 10 bases not matched to a gene. Germline lookup yields CDR1 MDHEN and CDR2 SYDVKM. The CDR3 runs to 15 residues.